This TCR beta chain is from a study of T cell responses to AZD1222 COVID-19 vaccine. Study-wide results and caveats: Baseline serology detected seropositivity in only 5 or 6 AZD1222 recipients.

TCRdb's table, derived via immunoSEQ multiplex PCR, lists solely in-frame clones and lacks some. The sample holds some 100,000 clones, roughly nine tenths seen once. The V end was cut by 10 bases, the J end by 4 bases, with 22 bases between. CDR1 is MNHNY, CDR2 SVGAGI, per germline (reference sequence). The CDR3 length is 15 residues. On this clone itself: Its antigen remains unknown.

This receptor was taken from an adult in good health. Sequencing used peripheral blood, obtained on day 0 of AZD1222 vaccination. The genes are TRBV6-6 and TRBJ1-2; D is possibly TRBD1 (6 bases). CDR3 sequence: CATSSGGRGSYGYTF. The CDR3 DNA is TGTGCCACCAGCTCTGGGGGCCGCGGATCCTATGGCTACACCTTC.